These 25 T cell receptor beta chains were all obtained from the same sample, sequenced in a study of CD8+ T cells in alopecia areata. Stated treatment: oral pan-JAK inhibitor, 5-10 mg twice daily. The sequencing template was cDNA reverse transcribed from extracted RNA. Some clones are missing from TCRdb's copy, which holds only in-frame ones; the method was immunoSEQ multiplex PCR. The data contain over 90,000 clones, 70% to 90% of them singletons. Specimen: CD8+ T cells sorted from blood, collected at roughly week 30, from a patient treated with tofacitinib. The receptor set was obtained from a human donor with alopecia areata.

The chain couples TRBV19 to TRBJ2-7; 8 bases are a match to TRBD1. Germline V lookup: CDR1 LNHDA, CDR2 SQIVND (reference sequence). This CDR3 region has 13 residues. Trimming cost V 5 bases and J 1 base; bases outside gene matches: 1. The chain's CDR3 is CASSDRGSYEQYF. DNA of the CDR3: TGTGCCAGTAGTGACAGGGGTTCCTACGAGCAGTACTTC.

The chain uses TRBV7-3 and TRBJ2-1, with D uncertain. The germline CDR1 and CDR2 sequences are SGHTA and FQGTGA. The germline V and J ends were trimmed by 5 bases and 3 bases, with 8 bases remaining between them. There are 13 residues in the CDR3. The DNA for the CDR3 is TGTGCCAGCAGCCCAGACGGCTACAATGAGCAGTTCTTC. It yields the protein CASSPDGYNEQFF.

This clone showed up just a few times. J is TRBJ2-7 and V is TRBV5-1, with D hard to call. Per the germline V gene, CDR1 is SGHRS and CDR2 is YFSETQ. V was cut by 4 bases and J by 0 bases, with 5 bases left in between. The CDR3 is 12 amino acids. The CDR3 coding sequence is TGCGCCAGCAGCGCCGACTCCTACGAGCAGTACTTC. It codes for CASSADSYEQYF.

This chain uses TRBV4-1 with TRBJ2-1; maybe TRBD2 (6 bases). The CDR3 extends over 18 amino acids. Germline assignment: CDR1 MGHRA and CDR2 YSYEKL. V gave up 4 bases and J gave up 7 bases, with 26 bases separating them. The DNA for the CDR3 is TGCGCCAGCAGCCTTTTCGCCTTAGCGGTCCCACCGACGAATGAGCAGTTCTTC. This sequence encodes CASSLFALAVPPTNEQFF.

The V call is TRBV19, the J call TRBJ2-7; 7 bases are shared with TRBD2. Germline CDR1 reads LNHDA; CDR2 reads SQIVND (reference sequence). CDR3 size: 15 residues. V lost 4 bases and J lost 2; bases outside the gene matches: 8. CDR3 residues: CASSTNSGPTYEQYF. The CDR3 region has the DNA TGTGCCAGTAGTACAAATAGCGGGCCGACCTACGAGCAGTACTTC.

This sequence joins TRBV11-2 and TRBJ2-1; the D gene could be TRBD1 or TRBD2 (6 bases each). V was shortened by 3 bases and J by 9 bases, with 21 bases between the two germline ends. This CDR3 spans 16 amino acids. Germline CDR1 and CDR2: SGHAT and FQNNGV. CDR3 DNA: TGTGCCAGCAGCTTTAACGGGGGCCTCTTAGGGGTTGAGCAGTTCTTC. It yields the protein CASSFNGGLLGVEQFF.

V usage is TRBV10-3 and J usage is TRBJ2-7; 10 nucleotides line up with TRBD1. In germline, CDR1 is ENHRY, CDR2 SYGVKD. Trimming at V came to 5 bases and at J to 4 bases, leaving 8 bases not matched to a gene. The CDR3 runs to 15 residues. The CDR3 nucleotides read TGTGCCATCAGTATCGGGGACAGGGGAGGGTACGAGCAGTACTTC. Translation gives CAISIGDRGGYEQYF.

The chain joins TRBV11-2 to TRBJ2-3; possible D gene TRBD1, 6 bases. Trimming took off 3 bases at V and 0 bases at J, with 16 bases between the two ends. The germline V gene encodes CDR1 SGHAT and CDR2 FQNNGV. The length of the CDR3 is 17 residues. CDR3 residues: CASSLGARLPSTDTQYF. For the CDR3, the DNA is TGTGCCAGCAGCTTGGGGGCCAGACTTCCTAGCACAGATACGCAGTATTTT. Variable domain in full (rest from reference TRBV11-2 and TRBJ2-3): EAGVAQSPRYKIIEKRQSVAFWCNPISGHATLYWYQQILGQGPKLLIQFQNNGVVDDSQLPKDRFSAERLKGVDSTLKIQPAKLEDSAVYLCASSLGARLPSTDTQYFGPGTRLTVL.

The chain links TRBV7-2 to TRBJ2-7; TRBD2 agrees at 7 bases. J gave up 2 bases and V 7 bases, and 11 bases lay outside the gene matches. The CDR3 is 15 amino acids. CDR1 and CDR2 from the germline V gene are SGHTA and FQGNSA. The CDR3 protein is CASTNYPLAPYEQYF. The CDR3 nucleotides are TGTGCCAGCACCAATTACCCACTAGCGCCCTACGAGCAGTACTTC.

The rearrangement joins TRBV6-4 to TRBJ2-1; D may be TRBD1 or TRBD2 (5 bases each). Germline V gene lookup returns CDR1 MRHNA and CDR2 SNTAGT. The V gene lost 4 bases and the J gene lost 2 bases, with 12 bases spanning the gap. The CDR3 spans 15 residues. CDR3 sequence reads: CASSATGATYNEQFF. The CDR3, as DNA: TGTGCCAGCAGTGCAACCGGGGCGACCTACAATGAGCAGTTCTTC.

Worth noting for this clone: The junction differs from germline at one of its ends, possibly a read error. Additional DNA sequences in this sample encode the identical CDR3. V is TRBV5-4 and J is TRBJ2-3; D might be TRBD1 or TRBD2, each matching 5 bases. The CDR3 length is 16 residues. Germline assignment: CDR1 SGHNT and CDR2 YYREEE (reference sequence). The CDR3 protein is CASSIPGTSSTDTQYF. In DNA, the CDR3 is TGTGCTAGCAGCATTCCCGGGACCTCGAGCACAGATACGCAGTATTTT.

In this sample, this clone turned up a few times. This chain joins TRBV6-5 and TRBJ2-1; possibly TRBD2 for D (6 bases). The CDR3 is 15 amino acids. Germline V gene lookup returns CDR1 MNHEY and CDR2 SVGAGI. V was cut by 0 bases and J by 5 bases, with 11 bases left in between. The CDR3 bases are TGTGCCAGCAGTTACTCCCGGACTACGAACAATGAGCAGTTCTTC. The encoded protein is CASSYSRTTNNEQFF.

This CDR3 reads CATMVQPQHF. CDR3 bases: TGCGCCACCATGGTCCAGCCCCAGCATTTT. The gene calls are TRBV23-1 and TRBJ1-5; D unclear. TRBV23-1 is an open reading frame whose function is uncertain. This CDR3 has 10 residues. Trimming removed 10 bases from V and 7 bases from J, with 8 bases in between.

The chain employs TRBV27 and TRBJ1-1, with D unclear. Trimming pared 6 bases from V and 0 bases from J, leaving 11 bases between. Germline V gene data show CDR1 as MNHEY and CDR2 as SMNVEV (reference sequence). The CDR3 runs to 14 residues. The CDR3 here is CASRPPGLNTEAFF. The DNA for the CDR3 is TGTGCCAGCAGACCTCCCGGCCTGAACACTGAAGCTTTCTTT.

The chain uses TRBV27 and TRBJ2-7; TRBD1 or TRBD2 may be the D gene (5 bases each). Germline-derived CDR1 and CDR2 are MNHEY and SMNVEV (reference sequence). This CDR3 contains 15 residues. V was shortened by 5 bases and J by 2 bases, with 16 bases between the two germline ends. CDR3 DNA sequence: TGTGCCAGCAGTCCACCCCGGGACGGTACCTACGAGCAGTACTTC. It yields the protein CASSPPRDGTYEQYF.

The V call is TRBV27, the J call TRBJ2-7; 7 bases are a match to TRBD1. The CDR3 has 15 amino acids. V lost 2 bases and J lost 3; bases outside the gene matches: 7. Germline lookup yields CDR1 MNHEY and CDR2 SMNVEV (reference sequence). DNA for the CDR3: TGTGCCAGCAGTTTACCCGGGACAGTAAGCTACGAGCAGTACTTC. Amino acids: CASSLPGTVSYEQYF.

The genes are TRBV6-5 and TRBJ1-1; 9 positions agree with TRBD1. The length of the CDR3 is 14 residues. V shed 5 bases, J shed 5 bases, and the junction held 6 bases outside the gene matches. Germline V gene sequence: CDR1 MNHEY, CDR2 SVGAGI. CDR3 DNA sequence: TGTGCCAGCAGTGAATCGACAGGGGGGACTGAAGCTTTCTTT. Amino acids: CASSESTGGTEAFF.

The chain has TRBV2 and TRBJ2-1, with TRBD1 matching over 8 bases. V lost 3 bases, J lost 5 bases, and 6 bases stayed unmatched. Germline V gives CDR1 SNHLY, CDR2 FYNNEI. This CDR3 spans 15 amino acids. The CDR3 DNA sequence: TGTGCCAGCAGTGAGGTCGCGGACAGGGACAATGAGCAGTTCTTC. The encoded protein is CASSEVADRDNEQFF.

The genes are TRBV9 and TRBJ2-1, with D possibly being TRBD1 (6 bases). The CDR3 covers 17 residues. The V gene's germline CDR1 is SGDLS and CDR2 YYNGEE. V lost 3 bases and J lost 0, with 16 bases in between. CDR3 nucleotide sequence: TGTGCCAGCAGCGAACAGGGCCGACCCCCCTCCTACAATGAGCAGTTCTTC. Amino acids: CASSEQGRPPSYNEQFF.

The chain is built from TRBV19 and TRBJ2-7; TRBD1 might be the D (5 bases). The germline V gene has CDR1 LNHDA and CDR2 SQIVND (reference sequence). The ends were cut back, 1 base at V and 0 bases at J, with 7 bases in the middle. This CDR3 has 14 residues. The CDR3, as DNA: TGTGCCAGTAGTATAGCCAGGGACTCCTACGAGCAGTACTTC. It codes for CASSIARDSYEQYF.

The chain carries TRBV13 and TRBJ2-7; D is possibly TRBD1 or TRBD2 (5 bases each). This CDR3 has 14 residues. The V gene's germline CDR1 is PRHDT and CDR2 FYEKMQ (reference sequence). Between the trimmed V and J ends, which lost 5 bases and 2 bases, there was a span of 13 bases. The CDR3 DNA reads TGTGCCAGCAGCCAAGGGACGGAGACCTACGAGCAGTACTTC. Translating gives CASSQGTETYEQYF.

The chain is built from TRBV6-5 and TRBJ2-2; 7 positions match TRBD1. The CDR3 runs 14 residues. The V gene's germline CDR1 is MNHEY and CDR2 SVGAGI. V shed 2 bases, J shed 4 bases, and the junction held 1 base outside the gene matches. The CDR3 loop is CASSYQGVTGELFF. In DNA form, the CDR3 reads TGTGCCAGCAGTTACCAGGGGGTCACCGGGGAGCTGTTTTTT.

The chain links TRBV2 to TRBJ2-2, with a weak D call TRBD1 (6 bases). The germline CDR1 and CDR2 sequences are SNHLY and FYNNEI. This CDR3 is 14 amino acids long. The ends were cut back, 10 bases at V and 5 bases at J, with 17 bases in the middle. The CDR3 protein is CATRSGQGTGELFF. The CDR3 nucleotides read TGTGCCACGAGATCGGGACAAGGGACCGGGGAGCTGTTTTTT.

The rearrangement links TRBV19 to TRBJ2-7; no clear D gene. Germline V lookup: CDR1 LNHDA, CDR2 SQIVND (reference sequence). V was pared by 3 bases and J by 3 bases, with 12 bases between. This CDR3 contains 14 residues. For the CDR3, the DNA is TGTGCCAGTAGTATTACGCTCCAAGGCTACGAGCAGTACTTC. Its translation: CASSITLQGYEQYF.

The V and J genes are TRBV5-6 and TRBJ2-7; 7 bases line up with TRBD1. CDR1 is SGHDT, CDR2 YYEEEE, per germline. This CDR3 region has 12 residues. V was pared by 2 bases and J by 6 bases, with 2 bases of the junction left unmatched. The CDR3 here is CASSLTGAEQYF. The CDR3 DNA is TGTGCCAGCAGCTTAACAGGGGCCGAGCAGTACTTC.